The next 20 T cell receptor beta chains were all read from a single sample in a study of T cells after somatic rescue of genetic block. Data came from immunoSEQ multiplex PCR; TCRdb stores just in-frame clones and leaves some out. The profile covers roughly 13,000 clones, with more than 65% appearing a single time and under 25% taken by the ten largest. Specimen: peripheral blood mononuclear cells (PBMCs). The receptor set was obtained from a boy aged 10-17 years.

This clone was detected once. This chain connects TRBV15 to TRBJ1-6; 7 nucleotides line up with TRBD1. V lost 0 bases, J lost 7 bases, and 9 bases stayed unmatched. This CDR3 has 17 amino acids. CDR1 LNHNV and CDR2 YYDKDF come from the germline V gene (reference sequence). CDR3 sequence: CATSRDPYRGSNSPLHF. The CDR3 region has the DNA TGTGCCACCAGCAGAGATCCTTACAGGGGATCGAATTCACCCCTCCACTTT.

Relative to its sample, this clone is large. The chain recombines TRBV6-6 with TRBJ1-2, with a weak D call TRBD1 (5 bases). Trimming stripped 2 bases from V and 2 bases from J, with 9 bases between. The CDR3 loop spans 14 amino acids. The germline V gene has CDR1 MNHNY and CDR2 SVGAGI (reference sequence). CDR3 DNA sequence: TGTGCCAGCAGTTACGAAGGGGCCAACTATGGCTACACCTTC. Protein: CASSYEGANYGYTF.

The chain joins TRBV7-9 to TRBJ2-1; 11 bases map to TRBD1. Germline loops: CDR1 SEHNR, CDR2 FQNEAQ (reference sequence). This CDR3 has 17 residues. The junction had 17 bases not matched to a gene; V was cut back by 7 bases and J by 9 bases. CDR3 protein: CASIGQGAGGGRGEQFF. For the CDR3, the DNA is TGTGCCAGCATCGGACAGGGGGCTGGGGGAGGGCGTGGTGAGCAGTTCTTC.

This sequence joins TRBV11-3 and TRBJ2-1; the match to TRBD2 covers 14 bases. V was pared by 3 bases and J by 3 bases, with 7 bases of the junction left unmatched. The CDR3 extends over 18 amino acids. Germline V gene lookup returns CDR1 SGHNT and CDR2 YENEEA. CDR3 region: CASSFGLAGGNFYNEQFF. The CDR3 nucleotides are TGTGCCAGCAGCTTCGGACTAGCGGGAGGAAACTTCTACAATGAGCAGTTCTTC.

The chain carries TRBV27 and TRBJ1-2; no definite D call. The CDR3 totals 14 residues. The V gene's germline CDR1 is MNHEY and CDR2 SMNVEV (reference sequence). Between the trimmed V and J ends, which lost 4 bases and 0 bases, there was a span of 9 bases. CDR3 region: CASSSFRANYGYTF. The CDR3 bases are TGTGCCAGCAGTTCATTCCGGGCTAACTATGGCTACACCTTC.

This sequence joins TRBV13 and TRBJ2-7; the match to TRBD2 covers 7 bases. V lost 6 bases, J lost 7 bases, and 15 bases stayed unmatched. The germline gives CDR1 PRHDT, CDR2 FYEKMQ (reference sequence). The length of the CDR3 is 15 residues. CDR3 nucleotides: TGTGCCAGCAGTTTCCTTTGGGAGGGCGTGGAAGAGCAGTACTTC. Translation gives CASSFLWEGVEEQYF.

V and J are TRBV4-1 and TRBJ1-5; 7 bases are shared with TRBD1. This CDR3 spans 15 amino acids. With 0 bases clipped from V and 7 bases from J, the junction kept 6 bases outside the gene matches. Germline V gene data show CDR1 as MGHRA and CDR2 as YSYEKL. Written as DNA, the CDR3 is TGCGCCAGCAGCCAAGAGGGACAGAACAGACAGCCCCAGCATTTT. Translation: CASSQEGQNRQPQHF.

This clone was seen a handful of times. The chain carries TRBV15 and TRBJ1-2; possible D gene TRBD1, 5 bases. V shed 0 bases and J shed 3 bases, with 11 bases lying between them. The CDR3 contains 15 residues. Germline CDR1 LNHNV, CDR2 YYDKDF (reference sequence). The CDR3: CATSRDWGIYYGYTF. In DNA, the CDR3 is TGTGCCACCAGCAGAGATTGGGGGATATACTATGGCTACACCTTC.

This chain connects TRBV19 to TRBJ1-6; possibly TRBD1 for D (5 bases). Trimming shortened V by 3 bases and J by 3 bases, and 9 bases separated the two germline ends. The V gene's germline CDR1 is LNHDA and CDR2 SQIVND (reference sequence). The CDR3 contains 15 residues. The CDR3 here is CASSMGRDYNSPLHF. The CDR3 bases are TGTGCCAGTAGTATGGGCAGGGACTATAATTCACCCCTCCACTTT. The full variable domain, its missing parts supplied by reference TRBV19 and TRBJ1-6, is DGGITQSPKYLFRKEGQNVTLSCEQNLNHDAMYWYRQDPGQGLRLIYYSQIVNDFQKGDIAEGYSVSREKKESFPLTVTSAQKNPTAFYLCASSMGRDYNSPLHFGNGTRLTVT.

The genes are TRBV29-1 and TRBJ2-3; TRBD2 might be the D (6 bases). The CDR3 is made up of 14 amino acids. Germline CDR1 SQVTM, CDR2 ANQGSEA. Trimming pared 7 bases from V and 3 bases from J, leaving 17 bases between. This chain's CDR3 is CSGGGKGGTDTQYF. For the CDR3, the DNA is TGCAGCGGGGGTGGAAAGGGAGGAACAGATACGCAGTATTTT.

This chain uses TRBV7-6 with TRBJ2-3; maybe TRBD2 (6 bases). This CDR3 has 11 residues. The germline V and J ends were trimmed by 5 bases and 11 bases, with 11 bases remaining between them. Germline values: CDR1 SGHVS, CDR2 FNYEAQ. The chain's CDR3 is CASSLSGLQYF. For the CDR3, the DNA is TGTGCCAGCAGCCTTTCGGGACTGCAGTATTTT.

The gene calls are TRBV5-5 and TRBJ2-2; 10 nucleotides agree with TRBD1. The CDR3 totals 16 residues. Germline trimming cut 2 bases from V and 3 bases from J; bases unmatched to any gene: 4. Germline-derived CDR1 and CDR2 are SGHKS and YYEKEE (reference sequence). The CDR3 spells CASSLGTGADTGELFF. CDR3 nucleotide sequence: TGTGCCAGCAGCTTAGGGACAGGGGCGGACACCGGGGAGCTGTTTTTT. Complete variable domain (other parts from reference TRBV5-5 and TRBJ2-2): DAGVTQSPTHLIKTRGQQVTLRCSPISGHKSVSWYQQVLGQGPQFIFQYYEKEERGRGNFPDRFSARQFPNYSSELNVNALLLGDSALYLCASSLGTGADTGELFFGEGSRLTVL.

The count of this clone is one. The chain employs TRBV9 and TRBJ2-5, with 9 nucleotides matching TRBD1. The J call may not be correct, given that the DNA end is closer to TRBJ2-7. CDR1 is SGDLS and CDR2 is YYNGEE in the germline V gene. The CDR3 sequence is 16 residues long. The CDR3, as DNA: TGTGCCAGCAGCGTCTCTTTCGGGACAGGGACCTACGAGCAGTACTTC. Translation: CASSVSFGTGTYEQYF.

Comment on this clone: This likely reflects a read error, since a far larger clone is one base away. Other DNA sequences in this specimen translate into the identical CDR3. This chain uses TRBV21-1 with TRBJ2-2; the D call in the table, TRBD1, was not verified against the DNA. TRBV21-1 is a pseudogene. The CDR3 loop spans 17 amino acids. DNA for the CDR3: TGTGCCAGCAGCGGGCCAAAGGGACAGGCGAACACCGGGGAGCTGTTTTTT. It codes for CASSGPKGQANTGELFF.

V gene TRBV27 combines with J gene TRBJ2-7; D is ambiguous. The CDR3 extends over 15 amino acids. Trimming removed 2 bases from V and 7 bases from J, with 18 bases in between. Per the germline V gene, CDR1 is MNHEY and CDR2 is SMNVEV (reference sequence). CDR3 nucleotide sequence: TGTGCCAGCAGTTTAACCCGTGGCTATCCTGGGGAGCAGTACTTC. It specifies CASSLTRGYPGEQYF.

In this sample, this clone turned up once. The chain uses TRBV6-6 and TRBJ1-2, with D uncertain. In germline, CDR1 is MNHNY, CDR2 SVGAGI (reference sequence). Trimming stripped 2 bases from V and 1 base from J, with 11 bases between. This CDR3 is 15 amino acids long. CDR3 loop: CASSYPEWGNYGYTF. The CDR3 nucleotides read TGTGCCAGCAGTTACCCTGAATGGGGTAACTATGGCTACACCTTC.

This clone turned up a few times. The chain employs TRBV2 and TRBJ1-3; the D is unclear. The length of the CDR3 is 14 residues. V lost 7 bases to trimming and J lost 2 bases, with 12 bases between them. The germline V gene encodes CDR1 SNHLY and CDR2 FYNNEI. CDR3 protein: CASTQETAGNTIYF. CDR3 DNA sequence: TGTGCCAGCACCCAGGAGACTGCTGGAAACACCATATATTTT.

The gene calls are TRBV5-1 and TRBJ1-6; 7 positions match TRBD1. Germline lookup yields CDR1 SGHRS and CDR2 YFSETQ. This CDR3 is built from 14 residues. Trimming cost V 1 base and J 8 bases; bases outside gene matches: 3. In DNA, the CDR3 is TGCGCCAGCAGCTTGAGGGGGCCTGATTCACCCCTCCACTTT. Protein: CASSLRGPDSPLHF.

The CDR3 here is CASSLSSQPQHF. The CDR3 coding sequence is TGTGCCAGCAGCTTGAGTAGTCAGCCCCAGCATTTT. The chain recombines TRBV5-8 with TRBJ1-5; D is unresolved. Trimming cost V 1 base and J 6 bases, with 5 bases left between them. The germline V gene has CDR1 SGHTS and CDR2 YDEGEE. This CDR3 contains 12 residues.

V is TRBV9 and J is TRBJ2-7; D is possibly TRBD1 or TRBD2 (6 bases each). The CDR3 consists of 15 residues. The germline V gene has CDR1 SGDLS and CDR2 YYNGEE. Trimming took 3 bases from V and 6 from J, leaving 19 bases between them. The CDR3 region has the DNA TGTGCCAGCAGCGCTGGGGGCGGGGTGGCGCGCGAGCAGTACTTC. Protein: CASSAGGGVAREQYF.